The rows below give T cell receptor beta chains drawn from one sample of a study of blood T cells in healthy people across ages. TCRdb analysed the 5' RACE reads with MiXCR anew, one entry per CDR3 protein. The sample carries fewer than 800,000 distinct CDR3 sequences, about 30% recorded once. Input material: blood. These receptor sequences come from a woman older than 75 in good health. The CDR3 runs from the conserved cysteine through the conserved F or W. D genes are given only for firm matches. The size entry is marked missing in some rows and otherwise reads once, few, many or a size class.

>TRBJ1-1|.|.|TRBV6-5
TGTGCCAGCAGTTACTGGGCGGGCGTCGGGGCTTTCTTT
CASSYWAGVGAFF
>TRBJ2-3|TRBD1|many|TRBV5-1
TGCGCCAGCAGCTTGGAGGGACAGCCAGATACGCAGTATTTT
CASSLEGQPDTQYF
>TRBJ1-3|.|.|TRBV12-3/TRBV12-4
TGTGCCAGCAGCCAGACAGGAGGTGGAAACACCATATATTTT
CASSQTGGGNTIYF
>TRBJ2-7|.|.|TRBV18
TGTGCCAGCTCACCCCGGGACACGTTCTACGAGCAGTACTTC
CASSPRDTFYEQYF
>TRBJ2-7|TRBD1|few|TRBV27
TGTGCCAGCAGTCTTGGACAGGGGTATGCCTACGAGCAGTACTTC
CASSLGQGYAYEQYF
>TRBJ2-2|.|few|TRBV19
TGTGCCAGTACCCGACCGGGAGCGAGCACCGGGGAGCTGTTTTTT
CASTRPGASTGELFF
>TRBJ2-5|TRBD2|many|TRBV2
TGTGCCAGCAGTACCACACGGAGCGGGGAGATACAAGAGACCCAGTACTTC
CASSTTRSGEIQETQYF
>TRBJ2-5|.|many|TRBV28
TGTGCCAGCAGTTTATCTTCAGGGGTGGGAGGAGAGACCCAGTACTTC
CASSLSSGVGGETQYF
>TRBJ2-5|.|many|TRBV3-1
TGTGCCAGCAGCCAAGAATGGACCGAAGAGACCCAGTACTTC
CASSQEWTEETQYF
>TRBJ1-1|TRBD1|few|TRBV15
TGTGCCACCACTCAGGGGGGGCGCGTGAAGAACACTGAAGCTTTCTTT
CATTQGGRVKNTEAFF
>TRBJ2-3|TRBD1|.|TRBV5-1
TGCGCCAGCAGCCCCGGGACAGGGCTCACGGATACGCAGTATTTT
CASSPGTGLTDTQYF
>TRBJ2-5|.|many|TRBV20-1
TGCAGTGGGGGCGGGCAGCCGGGGGGCCTCCAAGAGACCCAGTACTTC
CSGGGQPGGLQETQYF
>TRBJ1-2|.|.|TRBV5-1
TGCGCCAGCGGAAAACAGGGTGACTACACCTTC
CASGKQGDYTF
>TRBJ2-7|.|.|TRBV3-1
TGTGCCAGCAGCCAAGATCAAGGGACGTCAGCCTACGAGCAGTACTTC
CASSQDQGTSAYEQYF
>TRBJ2-4|.|once|TRBV7-2
TGTGCCAGCAGCATTCTCCGGACGAACTACGAGCGGTACTTC
CASSILRTNYERYF
>TRBJ1-1|.|few|TRBV11-3
TGTGCCAGCCAAGCGAAGGGAAACACTGAAGCTTTCTTT
CASQAKGNTEAFF
>TRBJ1-4|TRBD1|many|TRBV28
TGTGCCAGCAGTACTCCGACAGGGGCAACTAATGAAAAACTGTTTTTT
CASSTPTGATNEKLFF
>TRBJ2-3|.|many|TRBV28
TGTGCCAGCAGTCCCCCCAAGACTAGCACAGATACGCAGTATTTT
CASSPPKTSTDTQYF
>TRBJ1-4|TRBD1|few|TRBV2
TGTGCCAGCAGCTCTACAGGGGGCGCAGGTGAAAAACTGTTTTTT
CASSSTGGAGEKLFF
>TRBJ2-7|.|.|TRBV5-4
TGTGCCAGCAGCTTTCCCCCCGGGACTCTTCGGGACGAGCAGTACTTC
CASSFPPGTLRDEQYF
>TRBJ1-6|.|many|TRBV5-1
TGCGCCAGCAGCTTGGAGGGCAGGGAAAATTCACCCCTCCACTTT
CASSLEGRENSPLHF
>TRBJ2-5|.|.|TRBV7-2
TGTGCCAGCAGCATGGGGTGTACGGGGACCCAGTACTTC
CASSMGCTGTQYF
>TRBJ2-1|.|many|TRBV5-5
TGTGCCAGCAGCACCGTACGAGGTTCGACTTCCGGACAATTCAATGAGCAGTTCTTC
CASSTVRGSTSGQFNEQFF
>TRBJ2-7|TRBD2|many|TRBV6-6
TGTGCAGTCCGCGGGCTAGCGGGGGGGGAGCAGTACTTC
CAVRGLAGGEQYF
>TRBJ1-5|.|few|TRBV6-1
TGTGCCAGCAGCCCCGGACGGACTAGCAATCAGCCCCAGCATTTT
CASSPGRTSNQPQHF
>TRBJ2-7|.|many|TRBV11-1
TGTGCCAGCAGCCAGCCGGCCAGGACGGATGAGCAGTACTTC
CASSQPARTDEQYF
>TRBJ1-2|.|few|TRBV25-1
TGTGCCAGCAGTGACCCTGGACTTGGTATTAACTATGGCTACACCTTC
CASSDPGLGINYGYTF
>TRBJ1-2|.|many|TRBV2
TGTGCCAGCAGTGTAACCCGAGAGGGACTATATGGCTACACCTTC
CASSVTREGLYGYTF
>TRBJ2-3|TRBD2|.|TRBV7-2
TGTGCCAGCAGCTCCCCTAGGGGCGGGGGGGTGGTAGATACGCAGTATTTT
CASSSPRGGGVVDTQYF
>TRBJ2-7|TRBD1|.|TRBV5-6
TGTGCCAGCAGCCCCTCGGGACAGGGCCAGCAGTACTTC
CASSPSGQGQQYF
>TRBJ2-7|TRBD1|.|TRBV7-9
TGTGCCAGCAGCCACGGACAGGGGCGTACCTACGAGCAGTACTTC
CASSHGQGRTYEQYF
>TRBJ1-2|.|many|TRBV11-1
TGTGCCAGCAGTCCTCGCGGGAATTATGGCTACACCTTC
CASSPRGNYGYTF
>TRBJ2-5|.|.|TRBV29-1
TGCAGCGTTGAACCCTCTTCCGAAGAGACCCAGTACTTC
CSVEPSSEETQYF
>TRBJ1-5|.|.|TRBV28
TGTGCCAGCAGTTCGGGGCGCGGGGGTTCAAGGTATCAGCCCCAGCATTTT
CASSSGRGGSRYQPQHF
>TRBJ1-6|.|.|TRBV12-3/TRBV12-4
TGTGCCAGCAGTTTAGGGACAGAGAGTAATTCACCCCTCCACTTT
CASSLGTESNSPLHF
>TRBJ2-7|TRBD1|.|TRBV7-2
TGTGCCAGCAGCCTCCCCCACGGGACAGTCTCCTACGAGCAGTACTTC
CASSLPHGTVSYEQYF
>TRBJ1-2|TRBD1|many|TRBV25-1
TGTGCCAGCAGTGAATCAGCCGATAAGACAGGGCATACTAACTATGGCTACACCTTC
CASSESADKTGHTNYGYTF
>TRBJ2-1|TRBD1|many|TRBV20-1
TGCAGTGCTAGCCGGACAGGGATGCAATTCGATGAGCAGTTCTTC
CSASRTGMQFDEQFF
>TRBJ2-5|TRBD2|many|TRBV6-2/TRBV6-3
TGTGCCAGCAGACCCTCTCGACCTAGCGGGGGGGTCGAGACCCAGTACTTC
CASRPSRPSGGVETQYF
>TRBJ2-1|.|many|TRBV15
TGTGCCACCAGCAGAGATCCCCTCAAAACTAGGTTAAATGAGCAGTTCTTC
CATSRDPLKTRLNEQFF
>TRBJ2-3|TRBD1|.|TRBV7-3
TGTGCCAGCAGCTTTGGACAGGGAAGTTTTCTAGATACGCAGTATTTT
CASSFGQGSFLDTQYF
>TRBJ1-5|TRBD1|.|TRBV27
TGTGCCAGCAGGGGGACAGGGGGGCCACAACCCCAGCATTTT
CASRGTGGPQPQHF
>TRBJ2-7|TRBD2|.|TRBV12-3/TRBV12-4
TGTGCCAGCAGCCAAACCGGGACTAGCGTCTACGAGCAGTACTTC
CASSQTGTSVYEQYF
>TRBJ2-2|.|.|TRBV4-1
TGCGCCAGCAGCCGGCAAAACGAGGGGGCGAACACCGGGGAGCTGTTTTTT
CASSRQNEGANTGELFF
>TRBJ2-5|.|few|TRBV5-1
TGCGCCAGCAGCCCCGCGGCCAAGACCGTACCCATGGACTTC
CASSPAAKTVPMDF
>TRBJ1-1|.|many|TRBV4-2
TGTGCCAGCAGCCATGAGGGCATGAACACTGAAGCTTTCTTT
CASSHEGMNTEAFF
>TRBJ2-6|.|.|TRBV10-3
TGTGCCATTTCTTTGGGAGGCTCTGGGGCCAACGTCCCGACTTTC
CAISLGGSGANVPTF
>TRBJ2-3|TRBD1|.|TRBV5-1
TGCGCCAGCAGCGGACGGACAGGGGGATCCACAGATACGCAGTATTTT
CASSGRTGGSTDTQYF
>TRBJ2-3|.|many|TRBV5-1
TGCGCCAGCAGCCCCGTATCCTCGAGCACAGATACGCAGTATTTT
CASSPVSSSTDTQYF